Presented here are 2 T cell receptor beta chains from one specimen sequenced in a study of CD8+CD57+ T cells in acquired aplastic anemia. Template material for TCR beta VDJ and CDR3 profiling consisted of genomic DNA. TCRdb ran MiXCR on the reads and lists one entry per CDR3 protein. The table has about 200,000 distinct CDR3 sequences, almost 50% seen once. The patients chosen for sequencing had shown expansion of CD8+CD57+ cells (detected by flow cytometry). Sequenced input: sorted CD4+, CD8+, or CD8+CD57+ T cells (not recorded which) from PBMCs. Receptor source: a human donor with aplastic anemia.

In this sample, this clonotype turned up a few times. The chain employs TRBV5-1 and TRBJ2-7; TRBD1 agrees at 8 bases. V was clipped by 4 bases and J by 5 bases; unmatched bases: 8. The V gene's germline CDR1 is SGHRS and CDR2 YFSETQ. CDR3 length equals 14 residues. CDR3 in amino acids: CASSPFLDRDEQYF. CDR3 sequence (DNA): TGCGCCAGCAGCCCATTCCTGGACAGGGACGAGCAGTACTTC.

The V gene is TRBV19, the J gene TRBJ2-7, with 11 bases lining up with TRBD1. The CDR3 sequence is 18 residues long. The V segment lost 3 bases and the J segment 6 bases; nucleotides outside the gene matches: 16. Germline CDR1 and CDR2: LNHDA and SQIVND (reference sequence). The CDR3, as DNA: TGTGCCAGTAGTATGGGGGACAGGGGGAGTGACACCGTCCCCGAGCAGTACTTC. Translated: CASSMGDRGSDTVPEQYF.